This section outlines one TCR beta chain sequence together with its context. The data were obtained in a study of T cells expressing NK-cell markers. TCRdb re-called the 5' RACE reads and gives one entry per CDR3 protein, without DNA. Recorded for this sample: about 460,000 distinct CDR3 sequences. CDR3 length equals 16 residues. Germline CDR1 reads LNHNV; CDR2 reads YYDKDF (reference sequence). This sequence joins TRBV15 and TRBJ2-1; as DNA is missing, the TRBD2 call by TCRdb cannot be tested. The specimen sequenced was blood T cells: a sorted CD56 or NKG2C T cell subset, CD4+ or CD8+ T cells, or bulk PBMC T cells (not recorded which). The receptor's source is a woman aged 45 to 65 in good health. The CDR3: CATSGPGLVRDNEQFF.